These T cell receptor beta chains were read from a single sample in a study of shared clonotypes between healthy human individuals. The protocol was immunoSEQ multiplex PCR, while the TCRdb copy is restricted to in-frame clones and leaves out a portion. The sample includes roughly 1.5 million clones, 95% to 99% of them seen just once. Source material: naive CD4+ T cells sorted from blood. These receptors were collected from a man younger than 45 in good health. CDR3s include the opening cysteine and the closing phenylalanine or tryptophan. A D gene is named only where the DNA matches it firmly. A clone size is listed for some rows: how often the clone was seen (once, few, many), or a class if it is expanded.

j_call v_call clone_size d_call cdr3_aa cdr3_nt
TRBJ2-1 TRBV7-3 . TRBD1 CASSRDRGYNEQFF TGTGCCAGCAGCCGGGACAGGGGTTACAATGAGCAGTTCTTC
TRBJ2-2 TRBV5-1 . . CASSFDGDITGELFF TGCGCCAGCAGTTTTGACGGGGATATCACCGGGGAGCTGTTTTTT
TRBJ2-1 TRBV30 . . CTLAEDSYNEQFF TGCACCTTAGCGGAAGACTCCTACAATGAGCAGTTCTTC
TRBJ2-5 TRBV28 . TRBD2 CASSPSGKKSETQYF TGTGCCAGCAGCCCTAGCGGGAAGAAGTCAGAGACCCAGTACTTC
TRBJ1-1 TRBV27 . TRBD1 CASSFTGGYTMNTEAFF TGTGCCAGCAGTTTCACAGGGGGATATACTATGAACACTGAAGCTTTCTTT
TRBJ1-1 TRBV2 . . CASSSKRNTEAFF TGTGCCAGCAGTTCCAAAAGGAACACTGAAGCTTTCTTT
TRBJ1-2 TRBV5-5 . TRBD1 CASSASGTGPLSAF TGTGCCAGCAGCGCATCCGGGACAGGGCCTCTAAGCGCCTTC
TRBJ2-1 TRBV11-2 . TRBD2 CASSKGTSGTYNEQFF TGTGCCAGCAGCAAGGGGACTAGCGGAACTTACAATGAGCAGTTCTTC
TRBJ2-7 TRBV14 . . CASSQGLEHSYEQYF TGTGCCAGCAGCCAAGGATTGGAGCATTCCTACGAGCAGTACTTC
TRBJ2-3 TRBV29-1 . TRBD2 CSVEWLGAGGPDTQYF TGCAGCGTTGAATGGCTGGGCGCGGGAGGGCCGGATACGCAGTATTTT
TRBJ2-7 TRBV19 . . CASSMGPYEQYF TGTGCCAGTAGTATGGGACCGTACGAGCAGTACTTC
TRBJ2-5 TRBV28 once TRBD1 CASSLFPFQGAQETQYF TGTGCCAGCAGTCTATTCCCCTTTCAGGGGGCACAAGAGACCCAGTACTTC
TRBJ2-7 TRBV7-9 . . CASSFSVWTSYEQYF TGTGCCAGCAGCTTCTCTGTATGGACCTCCTACGAGCAGTACTTC
TRBJ2-1 TRBV27 . . CASSTGWNEQFF TGTGCCAGCAGCACTGGGTGGAATGAGCAGTTCTTC
TRBJ2-3 TRBV2 . . CASGAEGTDTQYF TGTGCCAGCGGCGCGGAGGGCACAGATACGCAGTATTTT
TRBJ1-3 TRBV7-8 once . CASSPAAGLGNTIYF TGTGCCAGCAGCCCAGCCGCAGGGTTGGGAAACACCATATATTTT
TRBJ2-5 TRBV29-1 . . CSVDTPGQETQYF TGCAGCGTTGATACCCCAGGTCAAGAGACCCAGTACTTC
TRBJ2-1 TRBV27 . . CASSLMYPASNEQFF TGTGCCAGCAGTTTAATGTATCCAGCGAGCAATGAGCAGTTCTTC
TRBJ2-7 TRBV2 . TRBD1 CASRQGIYEQYF TGTGCCAGCAGACAGGGGATCTACGAGCAGTACTTC
TRBJ2-7 TRBV5-4 . TRBD2 CASSSAVEGRGQYF TGTGCCAGCAGCTCCGCAGTGGAGGGGAGGGGGCAGTACTTC
TRBJ1-5 TRBV28 . . CASSPIKGGNQPQHF TGTGCCAGCAGCCCAATCAAGGGGGGCAATCAGCCCCAGCATTTT
TRBJ2-2 TRBV7-3 . TRBD1 CASSSSGTGDTGELFF TGTGCCAGCAGCTCCTCCGGGACAGGGGACACCGGGGAGCTGTTTTTT
TRBJ2-5 TRBV10-3 . . CAISESGSREQETQYF TGTGCCATCAGTGAGTCGGGTTCGAGGGAACAAGAGACCCAGTACTTC
TRBJ1-2 TRBV28 . . CATRILYGIYGYTF TGTGCCACCAGGATTCTATATGGAATTTATGGCTACACCTTC
TRBJ2-2 TRBV5-6 . . CASTMPGLSGTGELFF TGTGCCAGCACCATGCCGGGACTTTCAGGCACCGGGGAGCTGTTTTTT
TRBJ1-2 TRBV5-1 . . CASSLSSEVYTF TGCGCCAGCAGCTTGTCGTCTGAGGTCTACACCTTC
TRBJ1-2 TRBV7-2 . TRBD1 CASSIGTGSPLYGYTF TGTGCCAGCAGCATCGGGACAGGGAGTCCCTTATATGGCTACACCTTC
TRBJ2-7 TRBV20-1 . . CSAGPGHEQYF TGCAGTGCTGGCCCTGGTCACGAGCAGTACTTC
TRBJ1-5 TRBV6-5 . . CASSVQYSNQPQHF TGTGCCAGCAGCGTCCAGTATAGCAATCAGCCCCAGCATTTT
TRBJ1-2 TRBV28 . . CAALRRGRRYGYTF TGTGCCGCCTTACGCCGGGGACGGCGCTATGGCTACACCTTC
TRBJ2-3 TRBV9 . TRBD2 CASSALAGGTDTQYF TGTGCCAGCAGCGCTCTAGCGGGAGGTACAGATACGCAGTATTTT
TRBJ2-2 TRBV10-3 . . CAISESGAAGTGELFF TGTGCCATCAGTGAGTCGGGGGCGGCGGGCACCGGGGAGCTGTTTTTT
TRBJ2-7 TRBV2 . . CASRVSRGLYEQYF TGTGCCAGCAGGGTGTCCAGGGGACTCTACGAGCAGTACTTC
TRBJ1-4 TRBV4-1 . . CASSQDNAREREKLFF TGCGCCAGCAGCCAAGATAACGCCAGGGAGAGAGAAAAACTGTTTTTT
TRBJ2-2 TRBV9 . . CASSVVVTGAGELFF TGTGCCAGCAGCGTAGTAGTGACCGGAGCCGGGGAGCTGTTTTTT
TRBJ1-3 TRBV5-4 . . CASSLDSGNTIYF TGTGCCAGCAGCTTGGACAGCGGAAACACCATATATTTT
TRBJ2-7 TRBV5-4 . TRBD2 CASSLSAGLAGLEQYF TGTGCCAGCAGCTTGTCAGCCGGCCTAGCGGGATTAGAGCAGTACTTC
TRBJ2-5 TRBV25-1 once TRBD2 CASSRSSGSSETQYF TGTGCCAGCAGTAGGTCTAGCGGGAGTTCGGAGACCCAGTACTTC
TRBJ2-7 TRBV10-3 . . CATAAGVDEQYF TGTGCCACGGCCGCCGGGGTCGACGAGCAGTACTTC
TRBJ2-5 TRBV11-2 . TRBD1 CASSSLLTGVGQETQYF TGTGCCAGCAGCTCCCTCTTGACAGGGGTCGGCCAAGAGACCCAGTACTTC
TRBJ1-3 TRBV29-1 . . CSVGGDSGNTIYF TGCAGCGTTGGGGGGGACTCTGGAAACACCATATATTTT
TRBJ2-3 TRBV5-4 . . CASSLGGRSTDTQYF TGTGCCAGCAGCTTAGGGGGTCGTAGCACAGATACGCAGTATTTT
TRBJ2-5 TRBV7-9 . . CASSLEAGTQYF TGTGCCAGCAGCTTAGAGGCGGGAACCCAGTACTTC
TRBJ2-7 TRBV19 . . CASSIVGGGDSYEQYF TGTGCCAGTAGTATTGTAGGAGGGGGCGACTCCTACGAGCAGTACTTC